A selection of T cell receptor beta chains follows, all from one sample in a study of cytomegalovirus exposure and HLA in healthy donors. The assay was immunoSEQ multiplex PCR, and TCRdb's table has in-frame clones only and misses some. The sample includes more than 100,000 clones, under 90% of them seen just once. Sequencing was carried out using PBMCs. The source is a female donor in good health and CMV-seropositive. Each CDR3 is given with its conserved first and last residue. The D gene is left open where the match is weak. Clone sizes are given selectively: once, few, many, or a class where the clone is expanded.

-	11	TRBV6-5	TRBJ2-7	-	CASVRGYEQYF	TGTGCCAGCGTTCGGGGCTACGAGCAGTACTTC
-	13	TRBV19	TRBJ2-1	few	CASSIVAGNEQFF	TGTGCCAGTAGTATAGTGGCAGGGAATGAGCAGTTCTTC
-	13	TRBV6-5	TRBJ1-1	-	CASSYARGTEAFF	TGTGCCAGCAGTTACGCGCGAGGCACTGAAGCTTTCTTT
-	15	TRBV15	TRBJ2-3	-	CATSPTGRITDTQYF	TGTGCCACCAGCCCCACCGGGAGAATCACAGATACGCAGTATTTT
-	16	TRBV4-2	TRBJ2-2	-	CASSPGVAKNTGELFF	TGTGCCAGCAGCCCGGGGGTGGCGAAGAACACCGGGGAGCTGTTTTTT
TRBD1	12	TRBV6-1	TRBJ1-1	-	CATRGRGPEAFF	TGTGCCACCCGTGGAAGGGGGCCTGAAGCTTTCTTT
TRBD1	12	TRBV30	TRBJ1-2	few	CAWSTGGDGYTF	TGTGCCTGGAGTACAGGGGGCGACGGCTACACCTTC
-	13	TRBV12-5	TRBJ2-3	-	CASVSGSTDTQYF	TGTGCTAGTGTGTCAGGGAGCACAGATACGCAGTATTTT
-	15	TRBV19	TRBJ1-5	-	CASSIGGAGNQPQHF	TGTGCCAGTAGTATCGGGGGGGCCGGCAATCAGCCCCAGCATTTT
-	14	TRBV27	TRBJ2-7	-	CASSPGRRGYEQYF	TGTGCCAGCAGCCCAGGCCGGAGGGGATACGAGCAGTACTTC
-	13	TRBV5-1	TRBJ2-1	-	CASREDRYNEQFF	TGCGCCAGCAGGGAAGACAGGTACAATGAGCAGTTCTTC
-	18	TRBV27	TRBJ1-2	-	CASSDAPPGQSFPYGYTF	TGTGCCAGCAGTGATGCCCCGCCGGGACAAAGCTTTCCCTATGGCTACACCTTC
TRBD1	16	TRBV9	TRBJ1-6	-	CASSAEGTGASSPLHF	TGTGCCAGCAGCGCAGAGGGGACAGGGGCTAGTTCACCCCTCCACTTT
TRBD1	15	TRBV7-9	TRBJ1-4	-	CASSQTGELDEKLFF	TGTGCCAGCAGCCAGACAGGGGAGTTGGATGAAAAACTGTTTTTT
TRBD1	14	TRBV19	TRBJ2-1	-	CATSRGQGHNEQFF	TGTGCCACGTCCCGGGGACAGGGTCACAATGAGCAGTTCTTC
-	14	TRBV18	TRBJ2-1	-	CASSPNRVGDEQFF	TGTGCCAGCTCACCAAACAGGGTTGGGGATGAGCAGTTCTTC
TRBD1	17	TRBV18	TRBJ2-2	-	CASSPTMTGQVTGELFF	TGTGCCAGCTCACCAACGATGACAGGGCAGGTCACCGGGGAGCTGTTTTTT
TRBD1	15	TRBV9	TRBJ1-1	once	CASSVDGQGTTEAFF	TGTGCCAGCAGCGTAGACGGACAGGGGACCACTGAAGCTTTCTTT
-	13	TRBV2	TRBJ1-5	-	CASVGGRSQPQHF	TGTGCCAGTGTCGGAGGGCGAAGCCAGCCCCAGCATTTT
-	11	TRBV11-2	TRBJ1-1	once	CASSLGLEAFF	TGTGCCAGCAGCTTGGGGCTTGAAGCTTTCTTT
-	14	TRBV9	TRBJ1-2	-	CASSLFRRYYGYTF	TGTGCCAGCAGCCTTTTCAGGCGCTACTATGGCTACACCTTC
-	16	TRBV4-1	TRBJ2-1	once	CASSQDPAGTYNEQFF	TGCGCCAGCAGCCAAGATCCCGCGGGAACCTACAATGAGCAGTTCTTC
-	14	TRBV5-4	TRBJ1-6	few	CASSLREYNSPLHF	TGTGCCAGCAGCTTACGCGAATATAATTCACCCCTCCACTTT
-	15	TRBV18	TRBJ1-6	few	CASSPNGGTNSPLHF	TGTGCCAGCTCACCAAACGGGGGGACGAATTCACCCCTCCACTTT
TRBD1	14	TRBV10-3	TRBJ2-5	-	CAISATGPQETQYF	TGTGCCATCAGTGCGACAGGGCCCCAGGAGACCCAGTACTTC
-	14	TRBV5-4	TRBJ2-7	-	CASSLGGRGDEQYF	TGTGCCAGCAGCTTGGGGGGCAGGGGGGACGAGCAGTACTTC
TRBD1	17	TRBV2	TRBJ2-7	-	CAGRHGQGSRGLYEQYF	TGTGCCGGCAGGCACGGACAGGGGTCGCGGGGGTTATACGAGCAGTACTTC
-	14	TRBV7-3	TRBJ2-7	-	CASSLSSGFYEQYF	TGTGCCAGCAGCTTAAGTAGCGGATTTTACGAGCAGTACTTC
TRBD1	14	TRBV6-6	TRBJ2-7	-	CASSSRDRGLEQYF	TGTGCCAGCAGTTCCCGGGACAGGGGTCTCGAGCAGTACTTC
TRBD2	13	TRBV30	TRBJ2-5	-	CAWSVAAGETQYF	TGTGCCTGGAGTGTAGCAGCGGGGGAGACCCAGTACTTC